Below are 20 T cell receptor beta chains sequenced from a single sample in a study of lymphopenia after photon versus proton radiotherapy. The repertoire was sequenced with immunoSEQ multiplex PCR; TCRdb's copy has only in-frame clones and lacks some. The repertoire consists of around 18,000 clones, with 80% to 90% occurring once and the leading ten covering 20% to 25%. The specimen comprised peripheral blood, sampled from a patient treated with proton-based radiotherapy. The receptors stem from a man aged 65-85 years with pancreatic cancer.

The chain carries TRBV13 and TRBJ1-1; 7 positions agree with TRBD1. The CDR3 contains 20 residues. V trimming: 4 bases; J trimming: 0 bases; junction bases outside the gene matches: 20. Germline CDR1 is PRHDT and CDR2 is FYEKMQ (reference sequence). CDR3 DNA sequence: TGTGCCAGCAGCTCCGAGCCAGGGGGTCCGGGAAGGTTTTTGAACACTGAAGCTTTCTTT. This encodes CASSSEPGGPGRFLNTEAFF.

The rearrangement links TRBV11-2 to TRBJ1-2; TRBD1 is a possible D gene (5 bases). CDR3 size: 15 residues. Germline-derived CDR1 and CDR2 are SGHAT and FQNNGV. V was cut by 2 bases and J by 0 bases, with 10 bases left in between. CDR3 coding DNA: TGTGCCAGCAGCTTAATCAGGGATCCTAACTATGGCTACACCTTC. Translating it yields CASSLIRDPNYGYTF.

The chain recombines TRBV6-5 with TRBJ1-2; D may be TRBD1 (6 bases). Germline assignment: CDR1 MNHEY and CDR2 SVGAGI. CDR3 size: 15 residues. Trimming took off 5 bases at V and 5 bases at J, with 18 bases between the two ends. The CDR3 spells CASSTPLGAGYGYTF. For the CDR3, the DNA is TGTGCCAGCAGTACTCCGTTGGGGGCGGGATATGGCTACACCTTC.

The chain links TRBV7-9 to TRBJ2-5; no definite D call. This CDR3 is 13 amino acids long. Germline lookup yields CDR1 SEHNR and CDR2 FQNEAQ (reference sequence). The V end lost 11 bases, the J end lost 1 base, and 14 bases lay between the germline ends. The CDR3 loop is CASTLSVQETQYF. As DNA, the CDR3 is TGTGCCTCTACTTTAAGTGTCCAAGAGACCCAGTACTTC.

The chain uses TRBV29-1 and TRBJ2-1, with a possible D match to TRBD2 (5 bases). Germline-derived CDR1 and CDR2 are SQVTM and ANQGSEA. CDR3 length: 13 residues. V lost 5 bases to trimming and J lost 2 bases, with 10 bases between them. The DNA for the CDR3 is TGCAGCGTTCTGATGAGGGCCTACAATGAGCAGTTCTTC. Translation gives CSVLMRAYNEQFF.

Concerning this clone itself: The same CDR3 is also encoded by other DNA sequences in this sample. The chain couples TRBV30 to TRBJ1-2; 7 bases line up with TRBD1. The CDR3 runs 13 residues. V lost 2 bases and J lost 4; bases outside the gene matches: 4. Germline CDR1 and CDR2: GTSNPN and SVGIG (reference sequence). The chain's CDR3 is CAWSRDRPYGYTF. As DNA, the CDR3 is TGTGCCTGGAGTCGGGACAGACCCTATGGCTACACCTTC.

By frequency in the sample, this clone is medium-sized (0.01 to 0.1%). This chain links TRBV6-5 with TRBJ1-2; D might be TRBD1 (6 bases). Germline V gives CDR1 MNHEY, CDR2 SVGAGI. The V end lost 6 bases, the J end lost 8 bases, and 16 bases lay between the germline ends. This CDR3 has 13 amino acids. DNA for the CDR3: TGTGCCAGCAGCCTACGAGAAGGGGGAGGCTACACCTTC. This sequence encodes CASSLREGGGYTF.

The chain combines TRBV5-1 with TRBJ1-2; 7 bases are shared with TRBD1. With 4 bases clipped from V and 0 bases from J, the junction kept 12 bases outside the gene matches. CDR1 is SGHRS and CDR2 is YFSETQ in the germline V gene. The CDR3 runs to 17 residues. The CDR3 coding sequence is TGCGCCAGCAGCCAGGGGACAGTAACCTTAGCTAACTATGGCTACACCTTC. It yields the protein CASSQGTVTLANYGYTF.

CDR3 coding DNA: TGTGCCTGGAGTGAGAAAGGGAATCGCGAAAAACTGTTTTTT. Translated: CAWSEKGNREKLFF. J is TRBJ1-4 and V is TRBV30; D gene uncertain. Trimming cost V 1 base and J 8 bases, with 14 bases left between them. There are 14 residues in the CDR3. CDR1 and CDR2 from the germline V gene are GTSNPN and SVGIG (reference sequence). The full variable domain, its missing parts supplied by reference TRBV30 and TRBJ1-4, is SQTIHQWPATLVQPVGSPLSLECTVEGTSNPNLYWYRQAAGRGLQLLFYSVGIGQISSEVPQNLSASRPQDRQFILSSKKLLLSDSGFYLCAWSEKGNREKLFFGSGTQLSVL.

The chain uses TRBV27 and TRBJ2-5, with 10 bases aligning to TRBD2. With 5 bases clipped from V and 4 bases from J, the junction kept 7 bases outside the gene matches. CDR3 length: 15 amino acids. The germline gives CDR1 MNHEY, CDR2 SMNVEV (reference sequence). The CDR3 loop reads CASSPGLARAETQYF. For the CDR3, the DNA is TGTGCCAGCAGTCCGGGACTAGCGAGGGCAGAGACCCAGTACTTC.

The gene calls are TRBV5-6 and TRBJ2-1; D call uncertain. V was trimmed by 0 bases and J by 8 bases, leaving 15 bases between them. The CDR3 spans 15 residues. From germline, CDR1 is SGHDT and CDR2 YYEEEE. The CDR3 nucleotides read TGTGCCAGCAGCTTGGCTGTGGGTCCCGTGGATGAGCAGTTCTTC. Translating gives CASSLAVGPVDEQFF.

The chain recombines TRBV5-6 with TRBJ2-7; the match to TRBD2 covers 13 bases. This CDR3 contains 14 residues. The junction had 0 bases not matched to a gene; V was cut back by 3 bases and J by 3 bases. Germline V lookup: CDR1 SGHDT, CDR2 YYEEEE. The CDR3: CASSWTSGSYEQYF. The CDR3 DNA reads TGTGCCAGCAGCTGGACTAGCGGGAGCTACGAGCAGTACTTC.

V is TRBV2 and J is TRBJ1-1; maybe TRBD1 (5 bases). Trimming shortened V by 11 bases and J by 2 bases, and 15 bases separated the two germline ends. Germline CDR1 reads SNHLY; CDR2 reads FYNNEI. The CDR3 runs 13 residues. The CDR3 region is CAGETGTNTEAFF. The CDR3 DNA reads TGTGCCGGAGAGACGGGGACCAACACTGAAGCTTTCTTT.

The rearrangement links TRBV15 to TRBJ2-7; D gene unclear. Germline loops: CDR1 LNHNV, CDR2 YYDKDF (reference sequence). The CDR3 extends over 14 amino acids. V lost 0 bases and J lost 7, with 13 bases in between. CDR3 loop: CATSRDKAVGEQYF. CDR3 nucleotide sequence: TGTGCCACCAGCAGAGATAAGGCGGTTGGAGAGCAGTACTTC.

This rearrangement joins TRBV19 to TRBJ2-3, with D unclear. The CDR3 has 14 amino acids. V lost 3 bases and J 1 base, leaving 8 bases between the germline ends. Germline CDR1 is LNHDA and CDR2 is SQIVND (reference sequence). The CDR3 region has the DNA TGTGCCAGTAGTATCCCCTCCCGCACAGATACGCAGTATTTT. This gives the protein CASSIPSRTDTQYF.

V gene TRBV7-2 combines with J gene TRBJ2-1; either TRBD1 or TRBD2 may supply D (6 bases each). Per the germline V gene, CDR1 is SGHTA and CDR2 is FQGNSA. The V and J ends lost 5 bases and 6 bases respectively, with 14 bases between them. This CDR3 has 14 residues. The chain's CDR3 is CASSPRRGANEQFF. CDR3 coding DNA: TGTGCCAGCAGCCCAAGGAGGGGGGCCAATGAGCAGTTCTTC.

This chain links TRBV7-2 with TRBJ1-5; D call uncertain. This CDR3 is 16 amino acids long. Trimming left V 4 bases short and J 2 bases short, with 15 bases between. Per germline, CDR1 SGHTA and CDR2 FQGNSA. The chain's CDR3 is CASSSKRGIGNQPQHF. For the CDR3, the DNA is TGTGCCAGCAGCTCAAAACGGGGTATCGGCAATCAGCCCCAGCATTTT.

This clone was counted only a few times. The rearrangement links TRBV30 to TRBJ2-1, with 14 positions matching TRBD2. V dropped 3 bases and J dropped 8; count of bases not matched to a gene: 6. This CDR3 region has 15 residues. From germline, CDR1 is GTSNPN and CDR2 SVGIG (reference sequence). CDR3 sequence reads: CAWRDGTSGSHEQFF. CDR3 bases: TGTGCCTGGAGGGACGGGACTAGCGGGAGCCATGAGCAGTTCTTC. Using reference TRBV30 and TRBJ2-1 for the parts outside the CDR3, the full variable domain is SQTIHQWPATLVQPVGSPLSLECTVEGTSNPNLYWYRQAAGRGLQLLFYSVGIGQISSEVPQNLSASRPQDRQFILSSKKLLLSDSGFYLCAWRDGTSGSHEQFFGPGTRLTVL.

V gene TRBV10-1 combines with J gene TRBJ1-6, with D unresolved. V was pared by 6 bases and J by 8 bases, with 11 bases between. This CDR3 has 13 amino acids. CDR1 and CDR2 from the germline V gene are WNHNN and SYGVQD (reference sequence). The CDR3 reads CASRLTWDSPLHF. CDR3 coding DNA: TGCGCCAGCAGGTTGACATGGGATTCACCCCTCCACTTT.

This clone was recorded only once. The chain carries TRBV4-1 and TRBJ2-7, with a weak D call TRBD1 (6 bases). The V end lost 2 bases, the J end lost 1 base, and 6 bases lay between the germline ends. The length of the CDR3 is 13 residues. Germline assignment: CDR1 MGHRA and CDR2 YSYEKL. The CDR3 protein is CASSQTGSYEQYF. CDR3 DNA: TGCGCCAGCAGCCAAACAGGGTCCTACGAGCAGTACTTC.